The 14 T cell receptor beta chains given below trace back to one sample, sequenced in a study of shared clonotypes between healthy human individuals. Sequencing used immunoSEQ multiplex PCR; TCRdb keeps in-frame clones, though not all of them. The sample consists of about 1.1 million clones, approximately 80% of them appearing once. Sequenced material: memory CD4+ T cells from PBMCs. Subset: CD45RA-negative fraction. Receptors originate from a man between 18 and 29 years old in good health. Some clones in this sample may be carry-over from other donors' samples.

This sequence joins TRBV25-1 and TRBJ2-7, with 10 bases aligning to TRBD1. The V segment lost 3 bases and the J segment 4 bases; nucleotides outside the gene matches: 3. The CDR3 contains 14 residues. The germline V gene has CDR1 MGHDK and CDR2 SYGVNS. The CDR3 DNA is TGTGCCAGCAGTGACCCGGGACAGGGGTACGAGCAGTACTTC. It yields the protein CASSDPGQGYEQYF.

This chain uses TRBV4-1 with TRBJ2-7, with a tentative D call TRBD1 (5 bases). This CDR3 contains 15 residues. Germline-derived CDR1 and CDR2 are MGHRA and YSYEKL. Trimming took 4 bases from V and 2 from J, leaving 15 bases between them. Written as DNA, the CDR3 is TGCGCCAGCAGCCCTGGGGCAGGGAAGACCTACGAGCAGTACTTC. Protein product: CASSPGAGKTYEQYF.

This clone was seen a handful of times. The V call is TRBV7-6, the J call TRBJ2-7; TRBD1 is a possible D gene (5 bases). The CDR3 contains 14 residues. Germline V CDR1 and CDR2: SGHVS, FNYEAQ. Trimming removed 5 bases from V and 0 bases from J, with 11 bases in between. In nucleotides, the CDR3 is TGTGCCAGCAGCCCCCGACAGAGCTCCTACGAGCAGTACTTC. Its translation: CASSPRQSSYEQYF.

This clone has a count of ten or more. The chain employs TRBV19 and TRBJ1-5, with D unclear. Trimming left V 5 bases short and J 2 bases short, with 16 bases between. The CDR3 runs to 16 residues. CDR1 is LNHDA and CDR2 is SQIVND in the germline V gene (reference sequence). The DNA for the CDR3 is TGTGCCAGTAGTTACATCCCCCGGGCGCGCAATCAGCCCCAGCATTTT. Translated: CASSYIPRARNQPQHF.

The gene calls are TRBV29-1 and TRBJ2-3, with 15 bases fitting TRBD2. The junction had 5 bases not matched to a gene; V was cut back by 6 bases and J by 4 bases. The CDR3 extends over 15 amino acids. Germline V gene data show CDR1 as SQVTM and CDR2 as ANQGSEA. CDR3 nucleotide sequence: TGCAGCGTCTGGACTAGCGGGAGGGCCCCAGATACGCAGTATTTT. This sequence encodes CSVWTSGRAPDTQYF.

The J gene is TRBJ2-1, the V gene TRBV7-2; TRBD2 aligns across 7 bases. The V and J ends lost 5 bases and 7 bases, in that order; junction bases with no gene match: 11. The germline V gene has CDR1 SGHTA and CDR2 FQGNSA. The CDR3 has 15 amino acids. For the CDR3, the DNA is TGTGCCAGCAGCACCCTGGGGGGAGGGCCAAATGAGCAGTTCTTC. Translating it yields CASSTLGGGPNEQFF.

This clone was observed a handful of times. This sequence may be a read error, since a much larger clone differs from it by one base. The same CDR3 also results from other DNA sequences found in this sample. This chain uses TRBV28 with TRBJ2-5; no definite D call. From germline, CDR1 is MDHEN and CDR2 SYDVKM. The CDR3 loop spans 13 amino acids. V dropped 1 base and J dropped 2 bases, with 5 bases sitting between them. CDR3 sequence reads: CASSLSGQETQYF. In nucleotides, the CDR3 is TGTGCCAGCAGTTTATCCGGACAAGAGACCCAGTACTTC.

The CDR3, as DNA: TGTGCCAGCAGCCGACGGGCAGCCGTCTTCTATGGCTACACCTTC. This encodes CASSRRAAVFYGYTF. The V gene is TRBV7-9, the J gene TRBJ1-2; D call uncertain. Deletions cut 5 bases from V and 4 bases from J, with 17 bases between. The CDR3 contains 15 residues. CDR1 is SEHNR, CDR2 FQNEAQ, per germline (reference sequence).

Written as DNA, the CDR3 is TGTGCCAGTAGTATAGATCGGTTGGGGGACCTAGCCAAAAACATTCAGTACTTC. Protein product: CASSIDRLGDLAKNIQYF. V gene TRBV19 combines with J gene TRBJ2-4; the D call may be TRBD1 or TRBD2 (5 bases each). V dropped 0 bases and J dropped 0 bases, with 15 bases sitting between them. The CDR3 runs to 18 residues. Germline CDR1 reads LNHDA; CDR2 reads SQIVND (reference sequence).

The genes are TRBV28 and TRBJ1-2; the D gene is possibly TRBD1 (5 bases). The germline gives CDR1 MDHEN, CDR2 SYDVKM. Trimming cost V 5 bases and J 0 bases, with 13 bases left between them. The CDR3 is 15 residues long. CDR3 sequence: CASSLHPGANYGYTF. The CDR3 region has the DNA TGTGCCAGCAGTCTCCACCCGGGGGCTAACTATGGCTACACCTTC.

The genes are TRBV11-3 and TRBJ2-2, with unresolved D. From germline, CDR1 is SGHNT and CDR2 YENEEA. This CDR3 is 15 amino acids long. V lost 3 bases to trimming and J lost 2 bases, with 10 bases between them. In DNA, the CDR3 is TGTGCCAGCAGCTTCGTCGGCGGCAACACCGGGGAGCTGTTTTTT. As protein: CASSFVGGNTGELFF.

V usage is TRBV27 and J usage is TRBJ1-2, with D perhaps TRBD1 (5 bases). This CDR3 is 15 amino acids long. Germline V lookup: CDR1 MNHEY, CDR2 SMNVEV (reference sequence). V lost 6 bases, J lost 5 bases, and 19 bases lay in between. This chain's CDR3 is CASSPASGGRYGYTF. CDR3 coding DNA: TGTGCCAGCAGCCCGGCCTCGGGGGGTAGATATGGCTACACCTTC.

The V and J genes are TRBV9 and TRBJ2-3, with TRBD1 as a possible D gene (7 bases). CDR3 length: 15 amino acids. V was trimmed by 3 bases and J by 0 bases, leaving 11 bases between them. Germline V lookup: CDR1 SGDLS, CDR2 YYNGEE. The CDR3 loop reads CASSAQGGSTDTQYF. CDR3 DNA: TGTGCCAGCAGCGCCCAGGGGGGTAGCACAGATACGCAGTATTTT.

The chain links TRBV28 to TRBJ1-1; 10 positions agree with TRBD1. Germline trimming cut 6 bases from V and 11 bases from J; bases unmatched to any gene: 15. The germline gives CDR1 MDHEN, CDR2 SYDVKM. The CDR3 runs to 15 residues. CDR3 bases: TGTGCCAGCAGCACCCCGACCGGGACAGGGGAAAGGGCTTTCTTT. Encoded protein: CASSTPTGTGERAFF.